The 22 T cell receptor beta chains below were found in one sample sequenced in a study of T-cell memory formation after mild COVID-19. In TCRdb, the 5' RACE reads were re-called with MiXCR into one record per CDR3 protein. The sample includes 400,000 to 500,000 distinct CDR3 sequences, 20% to 25% seen only once; the top ten take roughly 8.7%. Material for sequencing was PBMCs or a T cell subset sorted from them (not recorded which). These receptor sequences come from an adult woman who had mild COVID-19 (a few samples of this study predate the infection). Cell type and time point are not known.

This clonotype was detected a few times. The chain joins TRBV24-1 to TRBJ2-3; TRBD2 matches at 12 bases. Germline CDR1 reads KGHDR; CDR2 reads SFDVKD. J gave up 3 bases and V 3 bases, and 9 bases lay outside the gene matches. The CDR3 is 18 residues long. CDR3 bases: TGTGCCACCAGTGATACTAGCGGGAGGAGGAGAAGGACAGATACGCAGTATTTT. Encoded protein: CATSDTSGRRRRTDTQYF.

The rearrangement joins TRBV12-3 or TRBV12-4 to TRBJ1-5, with a weak D call TRBD1 (5 bases). V was cut by 3 bases and J by 4 bases, with 19 bases left in between. This CDR3 spans 17 amino acids. Written as DNA, the CDR3 is TGTGCCAGCAGTTTCGGGGGTCGAGGGGCCGGGAATCAGCCCCAGCATTTT. Protein product: CASSFGGRGAGNQPQHF.

The chain employs TRBV10-3 and TRBJ2-1, with unresolved D. The CDR3 loop spans 13 amino acids. V lost 6 bases and J lost 5, with 11 bases in between. Germline CDR1 is ENHRY and CDR2 is SYGVKD. CDR3 loop: CAIRLDGDNEQFF. The CDR3 DNA follows: TGTGCCATCAGACTTGATGGGGACAATGAGCAGTTCTTC.

This chain joins TRBV20-1 and TRBJ2-7; 8 bases are a match to TRBD2. The junction had 8 bases not matched to a gene; V was cut back by 7 bases and J by 3 bases. The CDR3 covers 13 residues. CDR1 is DFQATT, CDR2 SNEGSKA, per germline (reference sequence). CDR3 sequence (DNA): TGCAGTGTGTCCATAGCGGGATTCTACGAGCAGTACTTC. Translation: CSVSIAGFYEQYF.

The chain links TRBV6-2 or TRBV6-3 to TRBJ2-2; D is possibly TRBD2 (5 bases). The V gene lost 7 bases and the J gene lost 1 base, with 10 bases spanning the gap. The germline V gene has CDR1 MNHEY and CDR2 SVGEGT. The CDR3 loop spans 14 amino acids. CDR3 protein: CASTTGWNTGELFF. The CDR3 coding sequence is TGTGCCAGCACCACGGGGTGGAACACCGGGGAGCTGTTTTTT.

V and J are TRBV14 and TRBJ2-7; maybe TRBD1 (8 bases). The V end was cut by 1 base, the J end by 4 bases, with 14 bases between. The CDR3 covers 15 residues. From germline, CDR1 is SGHDN and CDR2 FVKESK. For the CDR3, the DNA is TGTGCCAGCAGCCAAGTTGGACAGGGAGGGTACGAGCAGTACTTC. Amino acids: CASSQVGQGGYEQYF.

The chain carries TRBV18 and TRBJ2-7; 7 bases map to TRBD2. Unmatched junction bases numbered 12, after V lost 3 bases and J lost 4 bases. The V gene's germline CDR1 is KGHSH and CDR2 LQKENI. This CDR3 has 16 residues. The CDR3 reads CASSPPGLFKGYEQYF. The CDR3 DNA sequence: TGTGCCAGCTCACCCCCGGGACTATTCAAGGGATACGAGCAGTACTTC.

This clonotype was counted only a few times. The CDR3 here is CASSYLGGETYEQYF. CDR3 nucleotides: TGTGCCAGCAGTTACCTCGGTGGGGAAACGTACGAGCAGTACTTC. The V call is TRBV6-6, the J call TRBJ2-7; no reliable D call. V dropped 2 bases and J dropped 4 bases, with 15 bases sitting between them. Per germline, CDR1 MNHNY and CDR2 SVGAGI (reference sequence). The CDR3 consists of 15 residues.

V usage is TRBV27 and J usage is TRBJ1-1, with TRBD1 matching over 10 bases. J lost 0 bases, V lost 2 bases, and 6 bases had no gene match. This CDR3 is built from 17 residues. CDR1 is MNHEY and CDR2 is SMNVEV in the germline V gene (reference sequence). The CDR3 protein is CASSLKGQGYMNTEAFF. CDR3 nucleotide sequence: TGTGCCAGCAGTTTAAAGGGACAGGGGTATATGAACACTGAAGCTTTCTTT.

This chain connects TRBV6-5 to TRBJ2-1; TRBD2 aligns across 8 bases. The CDR3 is 16 residues long. Germline CDR1 reads MNHEY; CDR2 reads SVGAGI. Losses at the gene ends were 0 bases for V and 7 bases for J; bases not matched to a gene: 8. The CDR3 nucleotides are TGTGCCAGCAGTTACTCGAAGTTGACTAGCGTAAATGAGCAGTTCTTC. The encoded protein is CASSYSKLTSVNEQFF.

The DNA of the CDR3 is TGCGCCAGCAGCCAAGTTCTAGCGGGAGTTTGGTTCTTC. It codes for CASSQVLAGVWFF. This sequence joins TRBV4-1 and TRBJ2-1, with 10 bases lining up with TRBD2. CDR1 and CDR2 (germline): MGHRA, YSYEKL. The CDR3 has 13 residues. The trim removed 1 base at V and 15 bases at J, leaving 6 bases unmatched.

This clonotype was detected only a few times. This chain links TRBV5-5 with TRBJ2-2; D is undetermined. Trimming took 3 bases from V and 1 from J, leaving 10 bases between them. CDR3 size: 15 residues. The V gene's germline CDR1 is SGHKS and CDR2 YYEKEE (reference sequence). In DNA form, the CDR3 reads TGTGCCAGCAGCTGGAACGCCGGGAACACCGGGGAGCTGTTTTTT. The encoded protein is CASSWNAGNTGELFF.

The rearrangement joins TRBV12-3 or TRBV12-4 to TRBJ2-7; D unresolved. There are 14 residues in the CDR3. Trimming took 2 bases from V and 0 from J, leaving 8 bases between them. CDR3 sequence: CASSLSGFSYEQYF. The CDR3 nucleotides read TGTGCCAGCAGTTTATCTGGGTTCTCCTACGAGCAGTACTTC.

This clonotype was counted a single time. This chain connects TRBV5-1 to TRBJ2-3, with 7 bases identical to TRBD1. J lost 5 bases, V lost 4 bases, and 4 bases had no gene match. The germline V gene encodes CDR1 SGHRS and CDR2 YFSETQ. This CDR3 is 13 amino acids long. The CDR3 bases are TGCGCCAGCAGCAGGAGGACAGGAGATACGCAGTATTTT. It translates to CASSRRTGDTQYF.

The chain joins TRBV7-8 to TRBJ2-7; weak D call: TRBD1 (5 bases). Germline lookup yields CDR1 SGHVS and CDR2 FQNEAQ. Trimming took off 3 bases at V and 3 bases at J, with 12 bases between the two ends. CDR3 length: 14 residues. The CDR3 nucleotides are TGTGCCAGCAGCTTTAGGGGATTAGGCTACGAGCAGTACTTC. Amino acids: CASSFRGLGYEQYF.

This clonotype turned up a few times. This rearrangement joins TRBV7-2 to TRBJ2-7, with D unclear. V was trimmed by 2 bases and J by 0 bases, leaving 5 bases between them. The CDR3 totals 13 residues. Germline V gene data show CDR1 as SGHTA and CDR2 as FQGNSA. CDR3 DNA: TGTGCCAGCAGCTTAAGTCACTCCTACGAGCAGTACTTC. This gives the protein CASSLSHSYEQYF.

This clonotype has more than one count but fewer than ten. The chain links TRBV12-3 or TRBV12-4 to TRBJ2-1; 8 bases map to TRBD2. The CDR3 covers 14 residues. V lost 6 bases to trimming and J lost 4 bases; unmatched junction nucleotides: 5. The CDR3 reads CASRTSANYNEQFF. CDR3 bases: TGTGCCAGCAGGACTAGCGCCAATTACAATGAGCAGTTCTTC.

In this sample, this clonotype turned up a few times. The rearrangement joins TRBV6-2 or TRBV6-3 to TRBJ2-7; TRBD2 is a possible D gene (5 bases). V was pared by 5 bases and J by 3 bases, with 14 bases between. Germline V gives CDR1 MNHEY, CDR2 SVGEGT. The CDR3 consists of 14 residues. The CDR3 region is CASSRGTVYYEQYF. The CDR3 DNA reads as TGTGCCAGCAGTCGGGGAACCGTGTACTACGAGCAGTACTTC.

A few counts support this clonotype. This chain connects TRBV12-3 or TRBV12-4 to TRBJ1-4; D remains unclear. CDR3 size: 15 residues. V gave up 6 bases and J gave up 5 bases, with 16 bases separating them. The CDR3 sequence is CASSPAGRANEKLFF. CDR3 DNA: TGTGCCAGCAGCCCTGCGGGCAGAGCGAATGAAAAACTGTTTTTT.

The V gene is TRBV12-3 or TRBV12-4, the J gene TRBJ1-1; D is undetermined. V dropped 2 bases and J dropped 2 bases, with 12 bases sitting between them. The CDR3 covers 15 residues. The CDR3 is CASSLLAGGNTEAFF. For the CDR3, the DNA is TGTGCCAGCAGTTTATTGGCAGGTGGCAACACTGAAGCTTTCTTT.

Many counts were recorded for this clonotype. The chain has TRBV7-8 and TRBJ2-1, with D uncertain. V was trimmed by 2 bases and J by 4 bases, leaving 6 bases between them. The CDR3 totals 13 residues. CDR1 and CDR2 (germline): SGHVS, FQNEAQ. The CDR3 sequence is CASSLPPYNEQFF. The CDR3 nucleotides are TGTGCCAGCAGCTTACCCCCATACAATGAGCAGTTCTTC.

This clonotype was counted only a few times. This chain connects TRBV3-1 to TRBJ1-1, with D maybe TRBD1 (5 bases). The CDR3 contains 17 residues. V was trimmed by 2 bases and J by 2 bases, leaving 18 bases between them. CDR1 is LGHDT, CDR2 YNNKEL, per germline (reference sequence). The CDR3, as DNA: TGTGCCAGCAGCCAAATGGGATTGGGGACGGATAACACTGAAGCTTTCTTT. It yields the protein CASSQMGLGTDNTEAFF.